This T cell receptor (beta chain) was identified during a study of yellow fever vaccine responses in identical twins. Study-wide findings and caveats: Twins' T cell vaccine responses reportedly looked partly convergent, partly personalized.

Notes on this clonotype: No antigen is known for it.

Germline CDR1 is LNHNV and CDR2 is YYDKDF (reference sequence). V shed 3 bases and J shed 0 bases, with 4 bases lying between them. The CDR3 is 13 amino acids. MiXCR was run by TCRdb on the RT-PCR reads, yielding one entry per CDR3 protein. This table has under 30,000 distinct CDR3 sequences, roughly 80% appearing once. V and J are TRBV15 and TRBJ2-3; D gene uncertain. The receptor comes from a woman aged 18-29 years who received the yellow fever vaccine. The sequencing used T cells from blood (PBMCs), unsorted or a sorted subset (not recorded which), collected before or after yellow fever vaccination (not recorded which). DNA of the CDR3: TGTGCCACCAGCAGGCAGAGCACAGATACGCAGTATTTT. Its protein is CATSRQSTDTQYF.